The rows below give T cell receptor beta chains drawn from one sample of a study of control samples from healthy donors and cancer patients. Profiled with immunoSEQ multiplex PCR; TCRdb holds only in-frame clones, not every one. Here the sample spans around 80,000 clones, around nine tenths being singletons. Sequencing input: blood. These receptors were obtained from a woman aged 45-59 years in good health. Each CDR3 is given with its conserved first and last residue. D genes are given only for firm matches. Expanded clones are given a class, and other clones once, few, many or no size at all.

D: TRBD1
J: TRBJ2-7
size: .
V: TRBV28
CDR3: CASSSRTGRGEQYF
DNA: TGTGCCAGCAGTTCCCGGACAGGGAGAGGCGAGCAGTACTTC

D: .
J: TRBJ1-4
size: few
V: TRBV14
CDR3: CASSQDGRTRKLFF
DNA: TGTGCCAGCAGCCAAGACGGGCGGACGAGGAAACTGTTTTTT

D: TRBD1
J: TRBJ2-2
size: .
V: TRBV18
CDR3: CASSRTGNTGELFF
DNA: TGTGCCAGCTCTAGGACAGGGAACACCGGGGAGCTGTTTTTT

D: .
J: TRBJ2-2
size: once
V: TRBV7-7
CDR3: CASSSLGLTGELFF
DNA: TGTGCCAGCAGCTCGTTGGGCCTCACCGGGGAGCTGTTTTTT

D: .
J: TRBJ2-3
size: few
V: TRBV9
CDR3: CASSPIGNTGTQYF
DNA: TGTGCCAGCAGCCCTATCGGCAACACAGGGACGCAGTATTTT

D: TRBD1
J: TRBJ1-1
size: .
V: TRBV12-3/TRBV12-4
CDR3: CASTRGQHEAFF
DNA: TGTGCCAGCACCAGGGGGCAGCATGAAGCTTTCTTT

D: TRBD2
J: TRBJ2-1
size: .
V: TRBV14
CDR3: CASSQDPAGGSYNEQFF
DNA: TGTGCCAGCAGCCAAGACCCAGCGGGGGGATCCTACAATGAGCAGTTCTTC

D: TRBD1
J: TRBJ1-3
size: once
V: TRBV5-1
CDR3: CASSLPGGDSGNTIYF
DNA: TGCGCCAGCAGCTTGCCAGGGGGTGACTCTGGAAACACCATATATTTT

D: .
J: TRBJ1-5
size: .
V: TRBV6-5
CDR3: CASRHDTLPNQPQHF
DNA: TGTGCCAGCAGGCACGACACCCTCCCCAATCAGCCCCAGCATTTT

D: TRBD1
J: TRBJ2-7
size: .
V: TRBV5-1
CDR3: CASSFSDRVDEQYF
DNA: TGCGCCAGCAGCTTCTCGGACAGGGTCGACGAGCAGTACTTC

D: TRBD1
J: TRBJ1-4
size: .
V: TRBV15
CDR3: CATSRDQTGTGNEKLFF
DNA: TGTGCCACCAGCAGAGATCAAACAGGGACAGGGAATGAAAAACTGTTTTTT

D: .
J: TRBJ1-1
size: .
V: TRBV10-3
CDR3: CAISESMGTEAFF
DNA: TGTGCCATCAGTGAGTCGATGGGGACTGAAGCTTTCTTT

D: .
J: TRBJ2-7
size: .
V: TRBV7-9
CDR3: CASSSWGFREQYF
DNA: TGTGCCAGCAGCTCGTGGGGGTTTCGCGAGCAGTACTTC

D: .
J: TRBJ1-5
size: .
V: TRBV2
CDR3: CASDGVRGVRSNQPQHF
DNA: TGTGCCAGCGATGGGGTCCGGGGAGTGAGAAGCAATCAGCCCCAGCATTTT

D: TRBD1
J: TRBJ1-5
size: .
V: TRBV4-2
CDR3: CASSQDLGTGGGQPQHF
DNA: TGTGCCAGCAGCCAAGATCTAGGGACAGGGGGGGGACAGCCCCAGCATTTT

D: TRBD1
J: TRBJ1-5
size: .
V: TRBV2
CDR3: CASSIQGNQPQHF
DNA: TGTGCCAGCAGTATACAGGGGAATCAGCCCCAGCATTTT

D: .
J: TRBJ1-3
size: few
V: TRBV30
CDR3: CAWSSYSGNTIYF
DNA: TGTGCCTGGTCCTCTTACTCTGGAAACACCATATATTTT

D: .
J: TRBJ1-1
size: .
V: TRBV6-5
CDR3: CAIRGHSNTEAFF
DNA: TGTGCCATCAGGGGACACTCGAACACTGAAGCTTTCTTT

D: .
J: TRBJ2-3
size: .
V: TRBV29-1
CDR3: CSVDEQDTQYF
DNA: TGCAGCGTTGATGAGCAAGATACGCAGTATTTT

D: .
J: TRBJ2-1
size: .
V: TRBV5-1
CDR3: CASSLAYEQFF
DNA: TGCGCCAGCAGCTTGGCCTATGAGCAGTTCTTC

D: TRBD1
J: TRBJ1-2
size: .
V: TRBV19
CDR3: CASNPGGALDGYTF
DNA: TGTGCCAGCAATCCAGGGGGAGCGCTAGATGGCTACACCTTC

D: .
J: TRBJ1-5
size: .
V: TRBV5-6
CDR3: CASSLAFGVQPQHF
DNA: TGTGCCAGCAGCTTGGCCTTCGGCGTTCAGCCCCAGCATTTT

D: .
J: TRBJ1-2
size: .
V: TRBV3-1/TRBV3-2
CDR3: CASSQEGVDGYTF
DNA: TGTGCCAGCAGCCAGGAGGGTGTCGATGGCTACACCTTC

D: .
J: TRBJ1-1
size: few
V: TRBV7-8
CDR3: CASSQDRNTEAFF
DNA: TGTGCCAGCAGCCAGGACAGGAACACTGAAGCTTTCTTT

D: TRBD1
J: TRBJ1-5
size: .
V: TRBV10-1
CDR3: CASSRLAGGQPQHF
DNA: TGCGCCAGCAGTAGGTTGGCAGGGGGTCAGCCCCAGCATTTT

D: .
J: TRBJ1-6
size: .
V: TRBV12-5
CDR3: CASKGGGTLDNSPLHF
DNA: TGTGCTAGTAAAGGGGGGGGGACTCTTGATAATTCACCCCTCCACTTT

D: .
J: TRBJ2-3
size: .
V: TRBV7-9
CDR3: CASSRSTTDTQYF
DNA: TGTGCCAGCAGCAGGTCGACCACAGATACGCAGTATTTT

D: TRBD1
J: TRBJ1-2
size: once
V: TRBV5-1
CDR3: CASSPRDRGRDTF
DNA: TGCGCCAGCAGTCCCCGGGACAGGGGGCGAGACACCTTC

D: .
J: TRBJ1-1
size: .
V: TRBV5-6
CDR3: CASSSANTEAFF
DNA: TGTGCCAGCAGCTCAGCTAACACTGAAGCTTTCTTT

D: .
J: TRBJ1-4
size: .
V: TRBV13
CDR3: CASSQRSTNEKLFF
DNA: TGTGCCAGCAGCCAGAGATCAACTAATGAAAAACTGTTTTTT

D: .
J: TRBJ2-7
size: .
V: TRBV5-1
CDR3: CASSLELGDEQYF
DNA: TGCGCCAGCAGCTTGGAATTAGGGGACGAGCAGTACTTC

D: .
J: TRBJ2-3
size: once
V: TRBV25-1
CDR3: CASSTDRTLTDTQYF
DNA: TGTGCCAGCAGTACAGACAGGACCCTCACAGATACGCAGTATTTT

D: .
J: TRBJ2-7
size: .
V: TRBV5-5
CDR3: CASSPPGDLSSYEQYF
DNA: TGTGCCAGCAGCCCCCCCGGGGACCTAAGCTCCTACGAGCAGTACTTC

D: .
J: TRBJ1-3
size: .
V: TRBV3-1/TRBV3-2
CDR3: CASSLSRFSGNTIYF
DNA: TGTGCCAGCAGCCTGAGTCGGTTCTCTGGAAACACCATATATTTT

D: .
J: TRBJ2-2
size: .
V: TRBV4-2
CDR3: CASSQVGADTGELFF
DNA: TGTGCCAGCAGCCAAGTAGGGGCGGACACCGGGGAGCTGTTTTTT

D: .
J: TRBJ1-6
size: .
V: TRBV7-8
CDR3: CASSFTNSPLHF
DNA: TGTGCCAGCAGCTTTACGAATTCACCCCTCCACTTT